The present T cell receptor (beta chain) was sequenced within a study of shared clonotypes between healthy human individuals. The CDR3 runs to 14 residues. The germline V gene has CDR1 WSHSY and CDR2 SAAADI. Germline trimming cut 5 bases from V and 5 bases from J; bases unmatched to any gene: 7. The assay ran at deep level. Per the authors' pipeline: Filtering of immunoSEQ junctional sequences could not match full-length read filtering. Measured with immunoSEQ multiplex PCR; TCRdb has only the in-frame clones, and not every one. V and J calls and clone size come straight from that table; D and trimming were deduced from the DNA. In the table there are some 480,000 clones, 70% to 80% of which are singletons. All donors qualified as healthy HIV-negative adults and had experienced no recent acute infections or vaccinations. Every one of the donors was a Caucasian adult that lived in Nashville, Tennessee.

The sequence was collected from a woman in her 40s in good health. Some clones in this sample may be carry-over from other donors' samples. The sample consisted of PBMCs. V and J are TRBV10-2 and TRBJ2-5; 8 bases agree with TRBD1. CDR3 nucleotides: TGCGCCAGCAGTTCCCACACAGGGGGGGAGACCCAGTACTTC. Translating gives CASSSHTGGETQYF.